This T cell receptor beta chain was profiled in a study of T-cell reconstitution after alpha-beta-depleted transplantation in children. For TCRbeta, the library was prepared with unique molecular identifiers. TCRdb ran MiXCR on the PCR reads and lists one entry per CDR3 protein. The sample contains 230,000 or so distinct CDR3 sequences, over 9.5% of which appear only once. This CDR3 has 17 residues. V lost 3 bases, J lost 7 bases, and 6 bases stayed unmatched. CDR1 SGHTA and CDR2 FQGNSA come from the germline V gene. The chain has TRBV7-2 and TRBJ2-2; the match to TRBD2 covers 15 bases. Sequencing used PBMCs from the stem cell graft donor, obtained from the stem cell graft. The receptor comes from a human donor who donated a stem cell graft to a child with SCID. CDR3 in DNA: TGTGCCAGCAGCTTGTGGACTAGCGGGGGGGCCGGCGGGGAGCTGTTTTTT. The encoded protein is CASSLWTSGGAGGELFF.